One sample yielded the 18 T cell receptor beta chains listed below, sequenced in a study of T cell clones after liver transplantation. Sequencing used immunoSEQ multiplex PCR; TCRdb keeps in-frame clones, though not all of them. Counted here are about 51,000 clones, 80% to 90% occurring once; the ten biggest clones make up around an eighth. Here the sequenced sample was CD8+ T cells from blood, taken 12 months after liver transplant. The receptors here all came from a human patient who received a liver transplant. Some T cells could come from the graft donor.

The J gene is TRBJ2-5, the V gene TRBV27; TRBD1 might be the D (5 bases). This CDR3 comprises 13 residues. Trimming removed 5 bases from V and 7 bases from J, with 14 bases in between. The germline gives CDR1 MNHEY, CDR2 SMNVEV (reference sequence). The CDR3 DNA is TGTGCCAGCAGTAGGGGCCTACCCGGGACCCAGTACTTC. This codes for CASSRGLPGTQYF.

This rearrangement joins TRBV5-5 to TRBJ1-5, with 8 bases identical to TRBD1. Germline lookup yields CDR1 SGHKS and CDR2 YYEKEE (reference sequence). This CDR3 has 14 residues. Trimming took 5 bases from V and 3 from J; bases not matched to a gene: 4. The CDR3 here is CASSTGGSNQPQHF. CDR3 coding DNA: TGTGCCAGCAGTACAGGGGGATCCAATCAGCCCCAGCATTTT.

Written as DNA, the CDR3 is TGTGCCAGCAGCCCGGACAGGGTTAACACCGGGGAGCTGTTTTTT. Translating gives CASSPDRVNTGELFF. The chain links TRBV28 to TRBJ2-2; 8 bases agree with TRBD1. The CDR3 is made up of 15 amino acids. CDR1 is MDHEN, CDR2 SYDVKM, per germline. The ends lost 6 bases at V and 2 bases at J; junction bases unmatched: 5.

CDR3 region: CASSPPGTAPKNIQYF. The DNA for the CDR3 is TGTGCCAGCAGCCCGCCCGGGACAGCACCTAAAAACATTCAGTACTTC. The V gene is TRBV13, the J gene TRBJ2-4, with TRBD1 matching over 7 bases. Trimming removed 5 bases from V and 4 bases from J; junction bases left unmatched: 11. The germline gives CDR1 PRHDT, CDR2 FYEKMQ (reference sequence). CDR3 size: 16 residues.

The chain recombines TRBV29-1 with TRBJ1-1, with 7 bases aligning to TRBD1. The CDR3 loop spans 13 amino acids. V lost 5 bases, J lost 6 bases, and 9 bases stayed unmatched. Germline-derived CDR1 and CDR2 are SQVTM and ANQGSEA. CDR3 sequence (DNA): TGCAGCGTTTTTACAGGGGTCGAAGCTGAAGCTTTCTTT. Its translation is CSVFTGVEAEAFF.

The chain links TRBV27 to TRBJ1-5; TRBD1 matches at 9 bases. V shed 3 bases and J 4 bases; nucleotides not matched to a gene: 1. The CDR3 contains 14 residues. Germline-derived CDR1 and CDR2 are MNHEY and SMNVEV (reference sequence). DNA for the CDR3: TGTGCCAGCAGTTTGACAGGGGGGAATCAGCCCCAGCATTTT. Its translation is CASSLTGGNQPQHF.

This clone has just a few counts. The V gene is TRBV7-2, the J gene TRBJ2-7; a possible D gene is TRBD2 (6 bases). The CDR3 runs to 13 residues. Between the trimmed V and J ends, which lost 5 bases and 7 bases, there was a span of 15 bases. Germline CDR1 SGHTA, CDR2 FQGNSA. CDR3 protein: CASSTWTAGEQYF. DNA for the CDR3: TGTGCCAGCAGCACGTGGACGGCGGGAGAGCAGTACTTC.

The chain is built from TRBV21-1 and TRBJ2-2; the table's D call, TRBD1, has no DNA check behind it. TRBV21-1 counts as a pseudogene. The CDR3 length is 16 residues. CDR3 nucleotides: TGTGCCAGCAGCACTCGACACCGCCGAAACACCGGGGAGCTGTTTTTT. Amino acid sequence: CASSTRHRRNTGELFF.

This chain uses TRBV2 with TRBJ2-5; TRBD1 matches 7 bases. Germline CDR1 reads SNHLY; CDR2 reads FYNNEI. This CDR3 contains 14 residues. With 2 bases clipped from V and 4 bases from J, the junction kept 4 bases outside the gene matches. The CDR3 protein is CASSEPPGGETQYF. In DNA, the CDR3 is TGTGCCAGCAGTGAACCCCCAGGGGGAGAGACCCAGTACTTC.

The table lists this clone with a count of one. The V gene is TRBV7-9, the J gene TRBJ2-3; D perhaps matches TRBD1 (6 bases). Germline-derived CDR1 and CDR2 are SEHNR and FQNEAQ (reference sequence). This CDR3 contains 14 residues. The V and J ends lost 5 bases and 4 bases respectively, with 13 bases between them. The CDR3 DNA reads TGTGCCAGCAGCGCCTCACAGGGCCCAGATACGCAGTATTTT. Translation gives CASSASQGPDTQYF.

The chain links TRBV27 to TRBJ2-7; 10 bases align to TRBD1. Per the germline V gene, CDR1 is MNHEY and CDR2 is SMNVEV (reference sequence). This CDR3 region has 13 residues. V lost 5 bases and J lost 3; bases outside the gene matches: 1. CDR3 nucleotides: TGTGCCAGCAGTGGGACAGGGGTCTACGAGCAGTACTTC. Translated, it gives CASSGTGVYEQYF.

By share of the sample, this clone is medium-sized. The chain joins TRBV10-3 to TRBJ1-2; D is uncertain. Trimming took off 2 bases at V and 3 bases at J, with 4 bases between the two ends. Germline CDR1 reads ENHRY; CDR2 reads SYGVKD. The CDR3 extends over 12 amino acids. DNA for the CDR3: TGTGCCATCAGTGAGGGAGACTATGGCTACACCTTC. Its translation: CAISEGDYGYTF.

The genes are TRBV14 and TRBJ2-3; 10 positions agree with TRBD2. This CDR3 comprises 15 residues. With 6 bases clipped from V and 4 bases from J, the junction kept 7 bases outside the gene matches. Per the germline V gene, CDR1 is SGHDN and CDR2 is FVKESK. CDR3 sequence reads: CASSFTSGNADTQYF. The CDR3 DNA reads TGTGCCAGCAGTTTCACTAGCGGGAACGCAGATACGCAGTATTTT. The full variable domain, its missing parts supplied by reference TRBV14 and TRBJ2-3, is EAGVTQFPSHSVIEKGQTVTLRCDPISGHDNLYWYRRVMGKEIKFLLHFVKESKQDESGMPNNRFLAERTGGTYSTLKVQPAELEDSGVYFCASSFTSGNADTQYFGPGTRLTVL.

The chain recombines TRBV9 with TRBJ2-2; a possible D gene is TRBD2 (6 bases). CDR3 length: 14 residues. Per the germline V gene, CDR1 is SGDLS and CDR2 is YYNGEE. The V end lost 4 bases, the J end lost 5 bases, and 12 bases lay between the germline ends. This CDR3 is CASSPRRDTGELFF. DNA of the CDR3: TGTGCCAGCAGCCCCCGGCGGGATACCGGGGAGCTGTTTTTT.

J is TRBJ2-7 and V is TRBV11-2; D is undetermined. The CDR3 length is 13 residues. Trimming stripped 4 bases from V and 0 bases from J, with 7 bases between. The germline V gene has CDR1 SGHAT and CDR2 FQNNGV. In DNA form, the CDR3 reads TGTGCCAGCAGCTACACCTACTCCTACGAGCAGTACTTC. Translation: CASSYTYSYEQYF.

The table lists this clone with a few counts. The chain joins TRBV7-9 to TRBJ2-7; D gene unclear. Germline CDR1 and CDR2: SEHNR and FQNEAQ (reference sequence). V was pared by 2 bases and J by 2 bases, with 13 bases between. The CDR3 is made up of 15 amino acids. CDR3 in amino acids: CASSLLVGLAYEQYF. The DNA for the CDR3 is TGTGCCAGCAGCTTATTGGTTGGCCTTGCCTACGAGCAGTACTTC.

Remarks on this clone: A read error may produce the germline difference seen at one junction end. The rearrangement uses TRBV6-1 and TRBJ2-7, with TRBD1 matching 10 bases. Looked up from germline, CDR1 is MNHNS and CDR2 is SASEGT. The CDR3 is 11 amino acids. CDR3 sequence reads: CASSSGTGAHF. DNA of the CDR3: TGTGCCAGCAGTTCCGGGACAGGGGCACACTTC.

This clone has only a few counts. The chain couples TRBV5-6 to TRBJ2-7; 10 nucleotides match TRBD1. Germline V gives CDR1 SGHDT, CDR2 YYEEEE. V lost 5 bases, J lost 5 bases, and 4 bases stayed unmatched. The CDR3 spans 13 residues. The CDR3 DNA reads as TGTGCCAGCAGACCGACAGGGGGCAACGAGCAGTACTTC. It translates to CASRPTGGNEQYF.